Each of the 18 T cell receptor beta chains below was sequenced from the same sample in a study of blood T cells in healthy people across ages. For the second PCR, which ran for about 7 to 11 cycles, a sample-barcoded 5' primer and a J-beta primer mix were used. Each CDR3 protein is one row after TCRdb ran MiXCR on the 5' RACE reads. The sample includes some 750,000 distinct CDR3 sequences, 22% of them seen just once. The sequenced sample was blood. Source of these receptors: a man in his 70s in good health.

V and J are TRBV5-1 and TRBJ2-3; tentatively, D is TRBD1 (5 bases). V lost 4 bases, J lost 4 bases, and 31 bases lay in between. Germline V gives CDR1 SGHRS, CDR2 YFSETQ. The length of the CDR3 is 20 residues. The CDR3 protein is CASSAEGFKRGDARSDTQYF. The CDR3 bases are TGCGCCAGCAGCGCTGAAGGGTTCAAAAGGGGTGACGCCCGGTCAGATACGCAGTATTTT.

There are many counts of this clonotype. The gene calls are TRBV27 and TRBJ2-3, with 15 bases that match TRBD2. V trimming: 4 bases; J trimming: 0 bases; junction bases outside the gene matches: 5. The V gene's germline CDR1 is MNHEY and CDR2 SMNVEV (reference sequence). The CDR3 covers 18 residues. The CDR3 here is CASSSPGLAGGSTDTQYF. The CDR3 DNA sequence: TGTGCCAGCAGTTCTCCGGGACTAGCGGGAGGAAGCACAGATACGCAGTATTTT.

In this sample, this clonotype turned up a few times. The gene calls are TRBV20-1 and TRBJ2-7; TRBD2 agrees at 8 bases. Germline loops: CDR1 DFQATT, CDR2 SNEGSKA (reference sequence). The CDR3 has 14 residues. Germline trimming cut 5 bases from V and 0 bases from J; bases unmatched to any gene: 6. The CDR3, as DNA: TGCAGTGCTCCCGCGGGGGGCCTCTCCTACGAGCAGTACTTC. Its protein is CSAPAGGLSYEQYF.

This clonotype showed up just a few times. The chain combines TRBV6-5 with TRBJ2-1, with 10 bases identical to TRBD2. Germline V CDR1 and CDR2: MNHEY, SVGAGI. V lost 4 bases to trimming and J lost 12 bases; unmatched junction nucleotides: 9. The CDR3 length is 14 residues. CDR3 region: CASSLAALAGWQFF. In DNA, the CDR3 is TGTGCCAGCAGTTTGGCCGCACTAGCGGGATGGCAGTTCTTC.

This clonotype appeared many times. The V gene is TRBV12-3 or TRBV12-4, the J gene TRBJ2-5; D not certain. This CDR3 has 14 amino acids. V lost 6 bases to trimming and J lost 0 bases, with 11 bases between them. The CDR3 loop reads CASSPLDYQETQYF. Here the CDR3 DNA reads TGTGCCAGCAGCCCGCTAGACTACCAAGAGACCCAGTACTTC.

This chain connects TRBV7-2 to TRBJ2-2; D is undetermined. CDR1 and CDR2 from the germline V gene are SGHTA and FQGNSA. Between the trimmed V and J ends, which lost 3 bases and 3 bases, there was a span of 8 bases. The CDR3 totals 14 residues. CDR3 sequence: CASSFPIDTGELFF. The CDR3 DNA is TGTGCCAGCAGCTTTCCGATAGACACCGGGGAGCTGTTTTTT.

Only a few counts were recorded for this clonotype. The V call is TRBV30, the J call TRBJ2-1; TRBD2 matches 9 bases. V lost 2 bases to trimming and J lost 6 bases; unmatched junction nucleotides: 5. This CDR3 is 14 amino acids long. Germline V gene sequence: CDR1 GTSNPN, CDR2 SVGIG (reference sequence). The CDR3 bases are TGTGCCTGGAGTAGGACTAGCGCTTCCAATGAGCAGTTCTTC. It specifies CAWSRTSASNEQFF.

The CDR3 loop is CATTEQGVSEKLFF. In DNA form, the CDR3 reads TGTGCCACGACAGAGCAGGGAGTGTCGGAAAAACTGTTTTTT. This sequence joins TRBV24-1 and TRBJ1-4; tentative D call: TRBD1 (5 bases). CDR3 length: 14 amino acids. CDR1 is KGHDR and CDR2 is SFDVKD in the germline V gene. V lost 10 bases to trimming and J lost 8 bases, with 19 bases between them.

V usage is TRBV6-5 and J usage is TRBJ2-2; D gene ambiguous. From germline, CDR1 is MNHEY and CDR2 SVGAGI. Trimming left V 5 bases short and J 2 bases short, with 9 bases between. The CDR3 has 14 amino acids. The CDR3 region is CASSRSQNTGELFF. CDR3 coding DNA: TGTGCCAGCAGTCGTTCACAAAACACCGGGGAGCTGTTTTTT.

V usage is TRBV2 and J usage is TRBJ2-1; unclear D gene. The length of the CDR3 is 16 residues. The ends were cut back, 0 bases at V and 4 bases at J, with 13 bases in the middle. From germline, CDR1 is SNHLY and CDR2 FYNNEI. The CDR3: CASSEALRSDYNEQFF. CDR3 DNA sequence: TGTGCCAGCAGTGAAGCGCTTAGGTCGGATTACAATGAGCAGTTCTTC.

V gene TRBV27 combines with J gene TRBJ2-5; the match to TRBD2 covers 8 bases. After removal of 7 bases from V and 3 bases from J, the junction contained 4 bases not matched to a gene. Germline CDR1 reads MNHEY; CDR2 reads SMNVEV (reference sequence). This CDR3 is built from 13 residues. The CDR3 is CASKYSGEETQYF. DNA for the CDR3: TGTGCCAGCAAGTATAGCGGGGAAGAGACCCAGTACTTC.

The V call is TRBV15, the J call TRBJ2-6; D is uncertain. CDR1 is LNHNV, CDR2 YYDKDF, per germline (reference sequence). Trimming stripped 2 bases from V and 4 bases from J, with 15 bases between. The CDR3 sequence is 17 residues long. The DNA for the CDR3 is TGTGCCACCAGCAGAAACTACAGCCCCTCAGGGGCCAACGTCCTGACTTTC. This sequence encodes CATSRNYSPSGANVLTF.

The V gene is TRBV12-3 or TRBV12-4, the J gene TRBJ2-5, with D unresolved. V shed 2 bases and J shed 5 bases, with 6 bases lying between them. The CDR3 contains 12 residues. CDR3 coding DNA: TGTGCCAGCAGTTTAATGGCGGAGACCCAGTACTTC. This translates into CASSLMAETQYF.

This clonotype showed up just a few times. CDR3 DNA sequence: TGTGCCAGCAGCTCAGCGGGACGGGCACTTGAGCAGTTCTTC. Protein product: CASSSAGRALEQFF. The J gene is TRBJ2-5, the V gene TRBV7-9; 7 nucleotides match TRBD2. The J call could be wrong; TRBJ2-1 is a better fit for the DNA end. Germline CDR1 is SEHNR and CDR2 is FQNEAQ (reference sequence). This CDR3 is built from 14 residues.

The genes are TRBV7-2 and TRBJ2-2; 10 bases are shared with TRBD2. Germline CDR1 and CDR2: SGHTA and FQGNSA. V shed 6 bases and J 2 bases; nucleotides not matched to a gene: 6. This CDR3 contains 16 residues. Here the CDR3 DNA reads TGTGCCAGCAGATCCGGACTAGCGGCTAACACCGGGGAGCTGTTTTTT. Encoded protein: CASRSGLAANTGELFF. Supplemented by reference TRBV7-2 and TRBJ2-2, the full variable domain reads GAGVSQSPSNKVTEKGKDVELRCDPISGHTALYWYRQSLGQGLEFLIYFQGNSAPDKSGLPSDRFSAERTGGSVSTLTIQRTQQEDSAVYLCASRSGLAANTGELFFGEGSRLTVL.

This clonotype was counted ten times or more. The genes are TRBV28 and TRBJ2-5, with D perhaps TRBD2 (6 bases). CDR1 MDHEN and CDR2 SYDVKM come from the germline V gene. V lost 3 bases and J lost 4, with 9 bases in between. CDR3 size: 13 residues. DNA of the CDR3: TGTGCCAGCAGTTTGTGGCGGGGAGAGACCCAGTACTTC. Residues: CASSLWRGETQYF.

This clonotype was counted only a few times. V and J are TRBV21-1 and TRBJ2-3; the table's D call of TRBD2 was not tested on the DNA. TRBV21-1 is an annotated pseudogene. CDR3 length: 16 residues. The CDR3 sequence is CASSRSGRLRGDTQYF. CDR3 nucleotide sequence: TGTGCCAGCAGCAGGAGCGGGAGGCTCAGGGGAGATACGCAGTATTTT.

The J gene is TRBJ1-5, the V gene TRBV12-3 or TRBV12-4, with no clear D. The V end lost 5 bases, the J end lost 7 bases, and 9 bases lay between the germline ends. The CDR3 sequence is 12 residues long. CDR3 DNA: TGTGCCAGCAGTGCCCCATTCCAGCCCCAGCATTTT. Amino acid sequence: CASSAPFQPQHF.